A selection of T cell receptor beta chains follows, all from one sample in a study of blood T cell repertoires in COVID-19. Sequencing used immunoSEQ multiplex PCR; TCRdb keeps in-frame clones, though not all of them. The profile shows over 200,000 clones, approximately 90% of them singletons. Sequenced sample: peripheral blood. The source of these receptors is a man in his fifties or sixties with COVID-19, enrolled during active disease. Both conserved end residues are part of each CDR3. The D gene is left open where the match is weak. Clone size is not always given. Where it is, it says once, few, many or a class for expanded clones.

>NA|TRBJ1-6|TRBD1|TRBV30
TGTGCCTGGAGTCCCGACAGGGCTTCATGGAATTCACCCCTCCACTTT
CAWSPDRASWNSPLHF
>NA|TRBJ2-1|TRBD1|TRBV9
TGTGCCAGCAGCGAGAGACCAAACAGGGGCTACAATGAGCAGTTCTTC
CASSERPNRGYNEQFF
>NA|TRBJ1-3|NA|TRBV2
TGTGCCAGCTCCCCCATTACGGGGTCAGGAAACACCATATATTTT
CASSPITGSGNTIYF
>NA|TRBJ1-6|TRBD1|TRBV2
TGTGCCAGCAGGCGGGACAGGGTTAATTCACCCCTCCACTTT
CASRRDRVNSPLHF
>NA|TRBJ2-3|TRBD2|TRBV9
TGTGCCAGCAGCGTAGGGAGCGGGGGGGCCGGAGATACGCAGTATTTT
CASSVGSGGAGDTQYF
>NA|TRBJ1-5|TRBD1|TRBV2
TGTGCCAGCAGTGAAAGACAGGGCCCGTACCAGCCCCAGCATTTT
CASSERQGPYQPQHF
>NA|TRBJ2-4|NA|TRBV30
TGTGCCTGGAGTGTACAGGACACGGCAACCATTCAGTACTTC
CAWSVQDTATIQYF
>NA|TRBJ2-5|TRBD1|TRBV5-1
TGCGCCAGCAGCGGACAGGGAAGCCAAGAGACCCAGTACTTC
CASSGQGSQETQYF
>NA|TRBJ2-2|NA|TRBV9
TGTGCCAGCAGCGTAGGAGACACGACAATTTACACCGGGGAGCTGTTTTTT
CASSVGDTTIYTGELFF
>once|TRBJ2-7|NA|TRBV7-9
TGTGCCAGCAGCTACAACAGGGACGAGCAGTACTTC
CASSYNRDEQYF
>NA|TRBJ2-2|TRBD2|TRBV2
TGTGCCAGCAGCGAACGACCTAGCGGGAGGGTCGGGGAGCTGTTTTTT
CASSERPSGRVGELFF
>NA|TRBJ1-2|TRBD1|TRBV7-8
TGTGCCAGCAGCTTAGGTACAGGGGACGGCTATGGCTACACCTTC
CASSLGTGDGYGYTF
>NA|TRBJ1-5|NA|TRBV9
TGTGCCAGCAGCGAGGGGGTAGGGCAAAATCAGCCCCAGCATTTT
CASSEGVGQNQPQHF
>NA|TRBJ1-1|NA|TRBV20-1
TGCAGTGCTAGAGCAGGCCAAGGAACTTTCTTT
CSARAGQGTFF
>NA|TRBJ2-3|NA|TRBV5-1
TGCGCCAGCAGCTTGGGGTGGGAGAAGGATACGCAGTATTTT
CASSLGWEKDTQYF